The 21 T cell receptor beta chains in this list originate from one sample, sequenced in a study of T cell repertoires in aging, cancer and after chemotherapy. Peripheral blood genomic DNA, not sorted cells or RNA, was the template. Rearranged V-D-J TRB sequences were amplified with a mixed TRB-A/B primer pool. MiXCR, run by TCRdb on the multiplex PCR reads, gives a single entry per CDR3 protein. The table records 2,500 to 3,500 distinct CDR3 sequences, around two fifths of them present only once. The specimen sequenced was blood. Receptor source: a human donor with a blood cancer.

This clonotype showed up just a few times. This chain uses TRBV6-2 or TRBV6-3 with TRBJ2-1, with 8 nucleotides matching TRBD1. Germline V gene sequence: CDR1 MNHEY, CDR2 SVGEGT. With 0 bases clipped from V and 9 bases from J, the junction kept 4 bases outside the gene matches. The CDR3 has 14 residues. The CDR3 DNA sequence: TGTGCCAGCAGTTACTCGACAGGGGCGGTTGAGCAGTTCTTC. Its translation: CASSYSTGAVEQFF.

The genes are TRBV27 and TRBJ1-6; TRBD1 agrees at 7 bases. Germline trimming cut 6 bases from V and 6 bases from J; bases unmatched to any gene: 8. Germline loops: CDR1 MNHEY, CDR2 SMNVEV (reference sequence). CDR3 length: 15 residues. The CDR3 here is CASRFTQGVNSPLHF. The CDR3 DNA is TGTGCCAGCAGATTCACGCAGGGGGTTAATTCACCCCTCCACTTT.

The chain is built from TRBV11-2 and TRBJ1-1; D uncertain. CDR3 length: 13 amino acids. The V end lost 0 bases, the J end lost 10 bases, and 12 bases lay between the germline ends. Per germline, CDR1 SGHAT and CDR2 FQNNGV. CDR3 in amino acids: CASSLDEAIGAFF. The CDR3 DNA reads TGTGCCAGCAGCTTAGATGAGGCGATCGGAGCTTTCTTT.

The rearrangement links TRBV6-6 to TRBJ2-1; TRBD1 might be the D (6 bases). Looked up from germline, CDR1 is MNHNY and CDR2 is SVGAGI (reference sequence). The CDR3 covers 14 residues. V shed 2 bases and J shed 9 bases, with 14 bases lying between them. CDR3 in DNA: TGTGCCAGCAGTTACGAGGCCAGGGGAATTGAGCAGTTCTTC. Its protein product is CASSYEARGIEQFF.

The chain is built from TRBV30 and TRBJ2-7, with 8 bases that match TRBD2. The CDR3 spans 14 residues. Germline CDR1 GTSNPN, CDR2 SVGIG (reference sequence). After removal of 5 bases from V and 7 bases from J, the junction contained 13 bases not matched to a gene. The CDR3 DNA sequence: TGTGCCTGGGGAGTAGCGGGAATCGAGGGGGAGCAGTACTTC. This gives the protein CAWGVAGIEGEQYF.

There are a few counts of this clonotype. The chain combines TRBV12-3 or TRBV12-4 with TRBJ1-5; TRBD1 aligns across 9 bases. This CDR3 has 15 residues. V lost 4 bases and J lost 3; bases outside the gene matches: 4. The CDR3 DNA follows: TGTGCCAGCAGTTCACGACAGGGGGTCAATCAGCCCCAGCATTTT. It specifies CASSSRQGVNQPQHF.

The V call is TRBV11-2, the J call TRBJ1-1; tentatively, D is TRBD1 (6 bases). The germline V gene encodes CDR1 SGHAT and CDR2 FQNNGV. V was pared by 3 bases and J by 0 bases, with 11 bases between. The CDR3 has 15 residues. CDR3 protein: CASSLGGSLNTEAFF. CDR3 nucleotide sequence: TGTGCCAGCAGCTTGGGGGGCAGCTTGAACACTGAAGCTTTCTTT. The full variable domain, its missing parts supplied by reference TRBV11-2 and TRBJ1-1, is EAGVAQSPRYKIIEKRQSVAFWCNPISGHATLYWYQQILGQGPKLLIQFQNNGVVDDSQLPKDRFSAERLKGVDSTLKIQPAKLEDSAVYLCASSLGGSLNTEAFFGQGTRLTVV.

The rearrangement links TRBV6-5 to TRBJ1-2, with TRBD1 matching over 10 bases. Per germline, CDR1 MNHEY and CDR2 SVGAGI. V shed 5 bases, J shed 5 bases, and the junction held 8 bases outside the gene matches. There are 15 residues in the CDR3. In nucleotides, the CDR3 is TGTGCCAGCAGTGGACAGGGGGGGGGTCCATATGGCTACACCTTC. Translation: CASSGQGGGPYGYTF.

This clonotype is medium-sized in the sample. This rearrangement joins TRBV10-3 to TRBJ2-7; D is possibly TRBD1 or TRBD2 (7 bases each). CDR3 length: 15 residues. V dropped 3 bases and J dropped 6 bases, with 18 bases sitting between them. The germline CDR1 and CDR2 sequences are ENHRY and SYGVKD. In DNA form, the CDR3 reads TGTGCCATCAGTGACAGGGGGGGAAGGTCGTCCGAGCAGTACTTC. This codes for CAISDRGGRSSEQYF.

The genes are TRBV5-5 and TRBJ1-6; 7 nucleotides line up with TRBD1. Germline-derived CDR1 and CDR2 are SGHKS and YYEKEE (reference sequence). This CDR3 has 15 residues. J gave up 7 bases and V 1 base, and 5 bases lay outside the gene matches. The CDR3 nucleotides are TGTGCCAGCAGCTTGACAGGGGCCGACAATTCACCCCTCCACTTT. It specifies CASSLTGADNSPLHF.

This sequence joins TRBV12-3 or TRBV12-4 and TRBJ1-2; 12 bases agree with TRBD1. J was trimmed by 8 bases and V by 5 bases; bases with no gene match: 6. The CDR3 covers 14 residues. As DNA, the CDR3 is TGTGCCAGCAGTCCTGGGACAGGGGGCGGAGGCTACACCTTC. Its protein product is CASSPGTGGGGYTF.

For this clonotype: A read error may produce the germline difference seen at one junction end. The chain employs TRBV6-1 and TRBJ2-1; 9 bases agree with TRBD2. The CDR3 runs 15 residues. The germline CDR1 and CDR2 sequences are MNHNS and SASEGT. The CDR3, as DNA: TGTCCCAGCAGTCCCCGGACTAGCGACCACAATGAGCAGTTCTTC. Translation: CPSSPRTSDHNEQFF.

This clonotype was counted between two and nine times. This chain uses TRBV6-5 with TRBJ2-3; D possibly corresponds to TRBD2 (6 bases). The CDR3 consists of 14 residues. Between the trimmed V and J ends, which lost 9 bases and 2 bases, there was a span of 15 bases. Germline loops: CDR1 MNHEY, CDR2 SVGAGI. The CDR3 region has the DNA TGTGCCAGTGGAACTAGCTACTACACAGATACGCAGTATTTT. It is translated as CASGTSYYTDTQYF.

The chain links TRBV27 to TRBJ2-1; tentative D call: TRBD1 (6 bases). The V end lost 6 bases, the J end lost 5 bases, and 20 bases lay between the germline ends. Germline CDR1 reads MNHEY; CDR2 reads SMNVEV (reference sequence). The CDR3 runs to 16 residues. The CDR3 is CASSANRALGNNEQFF. The CDR3 DNA follows: TGTGCCAGCAGCGCCAACAGGGCCTTAGGGAACAATGAGCAGTTCTTC.

The J gene is TRBJ2-1, the V gene TRBV6-5; TRBD2 agrees at 7 bases. V gave up 6 bases and J gave up 10 bases; unmatched junction bases: 9. CDR1 is MNHEY, CDR2 SVGAGI, per germline. This CDR3 is built from 13 residues. The CDR3 DNA follows: TGTGCCAGCAGGACGGGACTATTCACCGAGCAGTTCTTC. This translates into CASRTGLFTEQFF.

The chain recombines TRBV6-2 or TRBV6-3 with TRBJ1-1; the D is unclear. V gave up 1 base and J gave up 1 base, with 1 base separating them. CDR1 and CDR2 from the germline V gene are MNHEY and SVGEGT. The length of the CDR3 is 12 residues. CDR3 DNA sequence: TGTGCCAGCAGTTACTGGAACACTGAAGCTTTCTTT. It encodes CASSYWNTEAFF.

This chain connects TRBV7-9 to TRBJ1-5; D might be TRBD1 (6 bases). The CDR3 totals 15 residues. V lost 3 bases and J lost 6, with 15 bases in between. CDR1 is SEHNR and CDR2 is FQNEAQ in the germline V gene (reference sequence). DNA for the CDR3: TGTGCCAGCAGCTTGATGGGGGCCGCAGGTCAGCCCCAGCATTTT. Protein: CASSLMGAAGQPQHF.

The V gene is TRBV6-5, the J gene TRBJ2-7, with D perhaps being TRBD1 or TRBD2 (6 bases each). CDR1 is MNHEY, CDR2 SVGAGI, per germline. There are 14 residues in the CDR3. Trimming took 2 bases from V and 2 from J, leaving 10 bases between them. The CDR3 loop reads CASSYRGPTYEQYF. The CDR3 coding sequence is TGTGCCAGCAGTTACCGGGGGCCTACCTACGAGCAGTACTTC.

This clonotype has more than one count but fewer than ten. V and J are TRBV20-1 and TRBJ1-2; maybe TRBD1 (6 bases). Trimming removed 0 bases from V and 3 bases from J, with 11 bases in between. The germline gives CDR1 DFQATT, CDR2 SNEGSKA (reference sequence). This CDR3 spans 14 amino acids. The CDR3 protein is CSARDWTADYGYTF. The CDR3 nucleotides are TGCAGTGCTAGAGATTGGACAGCTGACTATGGCTACACCTTC.

The chain combines TRBV6-2 or TRBV6-3 with TRBJ1-5, with 12 bases aligning to TRBD1. The germline V gene encodes CDR1 MNHEY and CDR2 SVGEGT. There are 15 residues in the CDR3. V gave up 6 bases and J gave up 0 bases; unmatched junction bases: 0. CDR3 region: CASRGQGASNQPQHF. Written as DNA, the CDR3 is TGTGCCAGCAGGGGACAGGGGGCTAGCAATCAGCCCCAGCATTTT.

By sample fraction, this clonotype is medium-sized. The V call is TRBV6-5, the J call TRBJ1-4; D perhaps matches TRBD1 (6 bases). The germline V gene encodes CDR1 MNHEY and CDR2 SVGAGI. The CDR3 is 12 amino acids. Trimming shortened V by 6 bases and J by 8 bases, and 10 bases separated the two germline ends. CDR3 sequence: CASSRGGEKLFF. The CDR3 coding sequence is TGTGCCAGCAGCCGAGGGGGAGAAAAACTGTTTTTT.